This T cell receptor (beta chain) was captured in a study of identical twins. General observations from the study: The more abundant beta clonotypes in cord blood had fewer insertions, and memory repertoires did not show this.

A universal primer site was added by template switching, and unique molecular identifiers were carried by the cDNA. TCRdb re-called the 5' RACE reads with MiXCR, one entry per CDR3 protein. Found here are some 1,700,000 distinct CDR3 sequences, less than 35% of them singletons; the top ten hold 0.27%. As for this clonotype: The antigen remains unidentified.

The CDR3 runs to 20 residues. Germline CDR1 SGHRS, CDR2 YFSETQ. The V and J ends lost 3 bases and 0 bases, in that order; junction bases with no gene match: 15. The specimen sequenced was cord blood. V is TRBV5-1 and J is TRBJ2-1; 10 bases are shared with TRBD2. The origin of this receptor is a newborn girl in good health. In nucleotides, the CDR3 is TGCGCCAGCAGCTGGCTGGGACTAGCGAAGAGGTGTGGCTCCTACAATGAGCAGTTCTTC. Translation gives CASSWLGLAKRCGSYNEQFF.